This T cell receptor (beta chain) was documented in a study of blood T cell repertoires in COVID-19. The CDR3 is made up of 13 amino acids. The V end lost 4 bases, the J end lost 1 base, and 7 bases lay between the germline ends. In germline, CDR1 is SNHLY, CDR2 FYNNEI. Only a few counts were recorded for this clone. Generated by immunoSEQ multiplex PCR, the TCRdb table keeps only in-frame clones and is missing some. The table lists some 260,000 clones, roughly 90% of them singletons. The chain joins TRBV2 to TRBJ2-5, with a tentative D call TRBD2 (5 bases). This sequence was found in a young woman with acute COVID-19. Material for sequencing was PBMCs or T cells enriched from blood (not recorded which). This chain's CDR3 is CASSGERQETQYF. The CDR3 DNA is TGTGCCAGCAGTGGGGAGCGCCAAGAGACCCAGTACTTC.